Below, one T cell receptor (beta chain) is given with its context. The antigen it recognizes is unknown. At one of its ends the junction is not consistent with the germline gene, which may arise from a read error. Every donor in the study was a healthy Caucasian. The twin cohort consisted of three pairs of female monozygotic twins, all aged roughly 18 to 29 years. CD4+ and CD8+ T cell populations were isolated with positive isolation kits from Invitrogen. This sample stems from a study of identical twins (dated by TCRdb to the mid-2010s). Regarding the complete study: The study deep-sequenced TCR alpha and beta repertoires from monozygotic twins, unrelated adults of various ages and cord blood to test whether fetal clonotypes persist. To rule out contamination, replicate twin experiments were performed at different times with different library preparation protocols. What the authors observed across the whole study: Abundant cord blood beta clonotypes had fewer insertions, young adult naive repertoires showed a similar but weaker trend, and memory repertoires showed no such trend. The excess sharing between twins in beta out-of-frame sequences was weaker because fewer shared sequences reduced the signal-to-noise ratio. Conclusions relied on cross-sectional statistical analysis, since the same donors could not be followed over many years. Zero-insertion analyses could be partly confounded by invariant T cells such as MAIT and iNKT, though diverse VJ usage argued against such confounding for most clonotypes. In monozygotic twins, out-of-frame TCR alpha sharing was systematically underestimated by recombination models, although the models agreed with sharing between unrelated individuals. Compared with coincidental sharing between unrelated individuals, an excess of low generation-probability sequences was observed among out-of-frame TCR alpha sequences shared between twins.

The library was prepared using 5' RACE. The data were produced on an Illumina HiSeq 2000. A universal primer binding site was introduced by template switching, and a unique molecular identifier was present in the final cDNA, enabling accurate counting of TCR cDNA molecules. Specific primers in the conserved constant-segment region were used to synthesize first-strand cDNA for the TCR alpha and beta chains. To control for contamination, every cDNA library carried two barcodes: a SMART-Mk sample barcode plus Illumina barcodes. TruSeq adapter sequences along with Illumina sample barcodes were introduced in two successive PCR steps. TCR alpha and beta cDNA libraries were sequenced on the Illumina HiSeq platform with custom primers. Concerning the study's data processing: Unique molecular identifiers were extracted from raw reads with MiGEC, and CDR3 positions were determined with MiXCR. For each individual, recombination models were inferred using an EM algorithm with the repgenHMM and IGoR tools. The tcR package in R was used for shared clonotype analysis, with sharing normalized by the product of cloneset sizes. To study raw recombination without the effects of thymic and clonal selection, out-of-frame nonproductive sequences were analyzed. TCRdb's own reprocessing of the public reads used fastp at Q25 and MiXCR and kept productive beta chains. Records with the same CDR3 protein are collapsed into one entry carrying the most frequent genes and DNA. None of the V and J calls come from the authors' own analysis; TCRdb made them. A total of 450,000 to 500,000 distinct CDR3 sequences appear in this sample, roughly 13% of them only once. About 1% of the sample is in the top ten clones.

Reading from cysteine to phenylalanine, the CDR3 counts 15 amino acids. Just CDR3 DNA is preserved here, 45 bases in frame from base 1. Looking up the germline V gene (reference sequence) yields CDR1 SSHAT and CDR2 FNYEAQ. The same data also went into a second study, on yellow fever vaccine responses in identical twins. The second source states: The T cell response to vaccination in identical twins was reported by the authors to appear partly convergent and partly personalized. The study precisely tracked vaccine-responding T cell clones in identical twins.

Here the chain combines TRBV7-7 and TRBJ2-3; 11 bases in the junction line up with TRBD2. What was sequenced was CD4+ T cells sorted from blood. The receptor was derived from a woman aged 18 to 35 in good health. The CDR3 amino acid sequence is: CASSFSGGATDTQYF. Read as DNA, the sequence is TGTGCTAGCAGCTTTAGCGGGGGGGCGACAGATACGCAGTATTTT. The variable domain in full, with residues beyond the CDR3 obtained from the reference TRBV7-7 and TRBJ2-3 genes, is GAGVSQSPRYKVTKRGQDVTLRCDPISSHATLYWYQQALGQGPEFLTYFNYEAQPDKSGLPSDRFSAERPEGSISTLTIQRTEQRDSAMYRCASSFSGGATDTQYFGPGTRLTVL.